Sequencing of this TCR beta chain was carried out in a study of early T cells in non-severe SARS-CoV-2 infection. The CDR3 has 12 residues. CDR1 and CDR2 (germline): SNHLY, FYNNEI. TCRdb redid the calling of the 5' RACE reads with MiXCR, one entry per CDR3 protein. The sample includes nearly 55,000 distinct CDR3 sequences, about 7.6% of them seen just once. In its sample, this clonotype was seen a few times. The rearrangement joins TRBV2 to TRBJ1-1; maybe TRBD1 (5 bases). The sequencing used whole blood, collected at baseline. This sequence originates from an adult who was a healthcare worker with PCR-confirmed SARS-CoV-2 infection or an uninfected control (not recorded which). The CDR3 sequence is CASIGGNTEAFF. The DNA for the CDR3 is TGTGCTTCAATCGGGGGGAACACTGAAGCTTTCTTT.